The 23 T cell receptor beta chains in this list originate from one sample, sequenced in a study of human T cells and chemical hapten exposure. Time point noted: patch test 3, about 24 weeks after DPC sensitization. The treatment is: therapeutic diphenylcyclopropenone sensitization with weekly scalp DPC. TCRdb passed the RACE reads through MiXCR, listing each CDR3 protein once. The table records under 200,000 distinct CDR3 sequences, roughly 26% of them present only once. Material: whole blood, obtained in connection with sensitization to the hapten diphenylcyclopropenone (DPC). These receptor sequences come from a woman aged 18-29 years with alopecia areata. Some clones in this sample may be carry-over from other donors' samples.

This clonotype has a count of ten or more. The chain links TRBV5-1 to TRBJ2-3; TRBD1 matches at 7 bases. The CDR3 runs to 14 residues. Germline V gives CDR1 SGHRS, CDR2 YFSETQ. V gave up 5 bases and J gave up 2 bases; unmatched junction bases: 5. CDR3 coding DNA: TGCGCCAGCAGACCCGGGACAGTCACAGATACGCAGTATTTT. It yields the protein CASRPGTVTDTQYF. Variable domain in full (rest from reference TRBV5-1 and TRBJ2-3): KAGVTQTPRYLIKTRGQQVTLSCSPISGHRSVSWYQQTPGQGLQFLFEYFSETQRNKGNFPGRFSGRQFSNSRSEMNVSTLELGDSALYLCASRPGTVTDTQYFGPGTRLTVL.

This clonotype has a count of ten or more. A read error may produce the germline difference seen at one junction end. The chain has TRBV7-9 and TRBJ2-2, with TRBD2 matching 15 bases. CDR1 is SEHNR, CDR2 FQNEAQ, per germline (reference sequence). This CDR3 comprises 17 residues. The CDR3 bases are TGTGCCAGCAGTGGACTAGCGGGGGGGCCGAACGCCGGGGAGCTGTTTTTT. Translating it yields CASSGLAGGPNAGELFF.

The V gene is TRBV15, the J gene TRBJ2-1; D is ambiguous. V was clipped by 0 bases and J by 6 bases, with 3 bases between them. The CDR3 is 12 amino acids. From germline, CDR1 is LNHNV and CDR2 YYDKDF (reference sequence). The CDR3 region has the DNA TGTGCCACCAGCAGAGAAATCAATGAGCAGTTCTTC. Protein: CATSREINEQFF.

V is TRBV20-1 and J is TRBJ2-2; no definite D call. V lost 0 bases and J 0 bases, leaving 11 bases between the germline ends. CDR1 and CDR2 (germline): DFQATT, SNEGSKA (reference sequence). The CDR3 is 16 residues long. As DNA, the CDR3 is TGCAGTGCTAGAGATAGGGCCCACTCGAACACCGGGGAGCTGTTTTTT. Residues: CSARDRAHSNTGELFF.

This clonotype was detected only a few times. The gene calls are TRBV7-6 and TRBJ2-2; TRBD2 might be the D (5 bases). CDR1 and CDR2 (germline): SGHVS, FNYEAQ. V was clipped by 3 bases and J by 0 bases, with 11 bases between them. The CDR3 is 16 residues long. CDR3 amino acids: CASSFSRVPNTGELFF. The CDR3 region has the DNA TGTGCCAGCAGCTTCTCGCGGGTCCCGAACACCGGGGAGCTGTTTTTT.

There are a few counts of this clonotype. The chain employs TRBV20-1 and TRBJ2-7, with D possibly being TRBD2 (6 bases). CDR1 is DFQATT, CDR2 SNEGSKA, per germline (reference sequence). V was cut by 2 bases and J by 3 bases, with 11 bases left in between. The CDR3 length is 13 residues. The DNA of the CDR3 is TGCAGTGCTAGAACTAGCAGACTCTACGAGCAGTACTTC. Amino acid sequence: CSARTSRLYEQYF.

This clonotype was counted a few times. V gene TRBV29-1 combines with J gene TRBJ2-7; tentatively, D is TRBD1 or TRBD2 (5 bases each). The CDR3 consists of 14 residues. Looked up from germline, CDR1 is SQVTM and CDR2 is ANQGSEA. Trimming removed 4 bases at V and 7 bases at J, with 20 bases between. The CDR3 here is CSVGQGDPKGEQYF. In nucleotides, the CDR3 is TGCAGCGTTGGGCAGGGAGATCCCAAGGGGGAGCAGTACTTC.

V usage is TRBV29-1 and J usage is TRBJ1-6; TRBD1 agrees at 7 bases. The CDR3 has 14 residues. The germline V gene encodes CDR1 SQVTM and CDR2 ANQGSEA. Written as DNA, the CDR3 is TGCGCGGGGGGTCAGGGGGTGAATAATTCACCCCTCCACTTT. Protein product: CAGGQGVNNSPLHF.

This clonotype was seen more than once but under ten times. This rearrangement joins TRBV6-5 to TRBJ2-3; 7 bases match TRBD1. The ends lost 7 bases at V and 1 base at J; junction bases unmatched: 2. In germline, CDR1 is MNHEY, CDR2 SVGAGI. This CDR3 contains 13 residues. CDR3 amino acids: CASNRGGTDTQYF. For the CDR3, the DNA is TGTGCCAGCAACAGGGGTGGCACAGATACGCAGTATTTT.

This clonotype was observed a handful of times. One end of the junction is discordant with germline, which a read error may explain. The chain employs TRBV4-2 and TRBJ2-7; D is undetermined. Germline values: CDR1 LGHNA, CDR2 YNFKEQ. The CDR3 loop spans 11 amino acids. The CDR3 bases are TGTGCCAGCAGCCAAGACTCTCACTTAAACTTC. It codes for CASSQDSHLNF.

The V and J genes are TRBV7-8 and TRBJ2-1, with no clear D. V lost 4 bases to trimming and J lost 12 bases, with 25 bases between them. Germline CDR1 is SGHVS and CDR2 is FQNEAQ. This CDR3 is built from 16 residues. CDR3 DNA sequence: TGTGCCAGCAGCTCAGTAACCGGGCGCTTCCCCCTCTGGCAGTTCTTC. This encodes CASSSVTGRFPLWQFF.

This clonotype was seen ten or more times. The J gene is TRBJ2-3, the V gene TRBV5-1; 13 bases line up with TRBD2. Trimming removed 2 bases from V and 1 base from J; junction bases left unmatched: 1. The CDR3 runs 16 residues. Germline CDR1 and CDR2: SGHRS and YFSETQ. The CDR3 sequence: CASSLGLAGGTDTQYF. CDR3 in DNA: TGCGCCAGCAGCTTAGGACTAGCGGGGGGCACAGATACGCAGTATTTT.

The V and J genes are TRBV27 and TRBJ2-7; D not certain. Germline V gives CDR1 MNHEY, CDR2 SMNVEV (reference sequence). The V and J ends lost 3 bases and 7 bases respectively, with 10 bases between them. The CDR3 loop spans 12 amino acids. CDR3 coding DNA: TGTGCCAGCAGTTTCGCCATGGGGGAGCAGTACTTC. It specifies CASSFAMGEQYF.

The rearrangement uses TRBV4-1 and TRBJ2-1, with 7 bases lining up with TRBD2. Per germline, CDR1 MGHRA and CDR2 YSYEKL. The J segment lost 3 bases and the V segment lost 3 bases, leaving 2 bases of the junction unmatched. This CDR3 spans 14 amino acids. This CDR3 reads CASSHGGGYNEQFF. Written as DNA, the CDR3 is TGCGCCAGCAGCCACGGCGGGGGCTACAATGAGCAGTTCTTC.

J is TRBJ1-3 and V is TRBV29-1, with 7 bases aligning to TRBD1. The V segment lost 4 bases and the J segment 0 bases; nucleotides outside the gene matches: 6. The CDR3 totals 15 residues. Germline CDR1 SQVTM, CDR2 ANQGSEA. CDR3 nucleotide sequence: TGCAGCGTTGGACCTCGACAGGGCTCTGGAAACACCATATATTTT. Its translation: CSVGPRQGSGNTIYF.

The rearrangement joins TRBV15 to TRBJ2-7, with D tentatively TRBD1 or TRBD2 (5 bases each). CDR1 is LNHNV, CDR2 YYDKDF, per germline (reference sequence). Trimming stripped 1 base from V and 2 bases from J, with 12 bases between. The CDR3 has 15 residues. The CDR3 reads CATSRVGASTYEQYF. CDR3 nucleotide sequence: TGTGCCACCAGCAGAGTCGGGGCTAGTACCTACGAGCAGTACTTC. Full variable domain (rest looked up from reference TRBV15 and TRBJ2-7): DAMVIQNPRYQVTQFGKPVTLSCSQTLNHNVMYWYQQKSSQAPKLLFHYYDKDFNNEADTPDNFQSRRPNTSFCFLDIRSPGLGDTAMYLCATSRVGASTYEQYFGPGTRLTVT.

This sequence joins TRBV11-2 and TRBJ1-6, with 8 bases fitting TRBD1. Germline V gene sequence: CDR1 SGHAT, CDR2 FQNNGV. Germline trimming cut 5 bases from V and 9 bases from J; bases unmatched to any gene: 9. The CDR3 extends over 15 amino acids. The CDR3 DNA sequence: TGTGCCAGCAGCACGGGACAGGCGGATAGTTCACCCCTCCACTTT. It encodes CASSTGQADSSPLHF.

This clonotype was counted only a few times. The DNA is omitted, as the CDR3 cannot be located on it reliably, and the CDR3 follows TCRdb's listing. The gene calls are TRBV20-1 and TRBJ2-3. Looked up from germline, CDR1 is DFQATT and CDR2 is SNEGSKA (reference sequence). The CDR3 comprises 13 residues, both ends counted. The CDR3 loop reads CSTSGMTSNTQYF.

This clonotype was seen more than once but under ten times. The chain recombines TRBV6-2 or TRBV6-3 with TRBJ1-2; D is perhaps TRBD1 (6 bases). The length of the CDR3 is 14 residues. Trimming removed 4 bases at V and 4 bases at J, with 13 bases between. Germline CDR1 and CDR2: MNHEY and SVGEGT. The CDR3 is CASSSGAKGYGYTF. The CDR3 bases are TGTGCCAGCAGTTCGGGGGCCAAAGGCTATGGCTACACCTTC.

The CDR3 sequence: CASRRDSEAFF. DNA for the CDR3: TGCGCCAGCAGACGAGACAGTGAAGCTTTCTTT. V gene TRBV5-1 combines with J gene TRBJ1-1, with a possible D match to TRBD1 (5 bases). The CDR3 has 11 amino acids. V lost 5 bases and J 7 bases, leaving 9 bases between the germline ends. Germline values: CDR1 SGHRS, CDR2 YFSETQ.

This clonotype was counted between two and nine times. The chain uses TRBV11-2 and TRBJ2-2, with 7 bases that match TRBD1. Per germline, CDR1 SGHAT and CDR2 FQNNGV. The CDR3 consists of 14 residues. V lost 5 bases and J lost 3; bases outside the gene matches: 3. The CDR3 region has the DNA TGTGCCAGCAGCGGTGACAGGGACACCGGGGAGCTGTTTTTT. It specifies CASSGDRDTGELFF.

The CDR3 DNA reads as TGTGCCAGCAGCCAAGATTTGGCTAACTATGGCTACACCTTC. Its protein is CASSQDLANYGYTF. V is TRBV4-2 and J is TRBJ1-2; D is unresolved. The V gene's germline CDR1 is LGHNA and CDR2 YNFKEQ. The length of the CDR3 is 14 residues. The V gene lost 0 bases and the J gene lost 0 bases, with 5 bases spanning the gap.

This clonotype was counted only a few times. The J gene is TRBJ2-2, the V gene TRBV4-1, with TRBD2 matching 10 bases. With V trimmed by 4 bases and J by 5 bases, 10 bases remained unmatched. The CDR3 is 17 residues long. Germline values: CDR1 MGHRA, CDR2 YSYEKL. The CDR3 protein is CASSPGLARVATGELFF. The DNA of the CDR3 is TGCGCCAGCAGCCCGGGACTAGCGAGGGTAGCGACCGGGGAGCTGTTTTTT.